The 20 T cell receptor beta chains presented below share a single source sample, sequenced in a study of T cells expressing NK-cell markers. Each CDR3 protein gets one entry in TCRdb, which reprocessed the 5' RACE reads and gives no DNA. The sample has some 2,000 distinct CDR3 sequences. The material sequenced was blood T cells: a sorted CD56 or NKG2C T cell subset, CD4+ or CD8+ T cells, or bulk PBMC T cells (not recorded which). The receptors shown here come from a woman aged 18-29 years in good health.

V usage is TRBV7-2 and J usage is TRBJ2-7; there is no DNA to check the TCRdb D call of TRBD1. This CDR3 comprises 14 residues. Germline CDR1 SGHTA, CDR2 FQGNSA. CDR3 residues: CASSPWARGGEQYF. The variable domain in full, completed from reference TRBV7-2 and TRBJ2-7, reads GAGVSQSPSNKVTEKGKDVELRCDPISGHTALYWYRQSLGQGLEFLIYFQGNSAPDKSGLPSDRFSAERTGGSVSTLTIQRTQQEDSAVYLCASSPWARGGEQYFGPGTRLTVT.

The CDR3 sequence: CASSQDLSSGANVLTF. The genes are TRBV4-3 and TRBJ2-6. Germline CDR1 LGHNA, CDR2 YSLEER. CDR3 length: 16 residues.

The genes are TRBV6-5 and TRBJ2-3; the D call from TCRdb, TRBD2, cannot be confirmed without DNA. The germline V gene has CDR1 MNHEY and CDR2 SVGAGI. This CDR3 has 16 residues. The CDR3 spells CASSYLTSGGPDTQYF.

The V call is TRBV6-4, the J call TRBJ2-6; TCRdb designates TRBD2, a call that cannot be tested without DNA. This CDR3 is 18 amino acids long. Germline lookup yields CDR1 MRHNA and CDR2 SNTAGT. This chain's CDR3 is CASSDSGDSSSGANVLTF.

The rearrangement links TRBV6-2 or TRBV6-3 to TRBJ1-1. The CDR3 length is 12 residues. The germline gives CDR1 MNHEY, CDR2 SVGEGT. This chain's CDR3 is CASSYGRIEAFF.

The chain combines TRBV27 with TRBJ2-7; TCRdb proposes TRBD1, but this gene call is untestable without DNA. The CDR3 length is 15 residues. Germline V lookup: CDR1 MNHEY, CDR2 SMNVEV (reference sequence). CDR3: CASSLRARESYEQYF.

The CDR3 sequence is CASSLGRGGISEQFF. The chain employs TRBV12-3 or TRBV12-4 and TRBJ2-1; absent DNA, TCRdb's TRBD1 call cannot be checked. The CDR3 runs 15 residues.

This chain links TRBV20-1 with TRBJ2-1; TCRdb outputs TRBD2, but without DNA this stays unchecked. This CDR3 spans 17 amino acids. Germline values: CDR1 DFQATT, CDR2 SNEGSKA (reference sequence). CDR3 sequence: CSASQLAGAADYNEQFF.

This clonotype is classed as medium-sized by frequency. J is TRBJ1-2 and V is TRBV20-1; TCRdb's assignment of TRBD1 cannot be checked, as there is no DNA. The V gene's germline CDR1 is DFQATT and CDR2 SNEGSKA (reference sequence). CDR3 length equals 16 residues. CDR3: CSASGSRQGPNYGYTF.

V is TRBV7-9 and J is TRBJ2-7; the D call from TCRdb, TRBD1, cannot be confirmed without DNA. The CDR3 covers 11 residues. CDR1 and CDR2 (germline): SEHNR, FQNEAQ (reference sequence). The CDR3 loop reads CASSLGVEQYF.

The V call is TRBV6-6, the J call TRBJ2-5. CDR1 MNHNY and CDR2 SVGAGI come from the germline V gene (reference sequence). CDR3 size: 13 residues. The CDR3 is CASSYAPQETQYF.

V usage is TRBV6-4 and J usage is TRBJ2-3; without DNA, the TCRdb call of TRBD2 cannot be checked. CDR1 is MRHNA, CDR2 SNTAGT, per germline. CDR3 size: 15 residues. The CDR3: CASSETSGSWDTQYF.

V gene TRBV7-6 combines with J gene TRBJ2-2. This CDR3 is 14 amino acids long. Germline lookup yields CDR1 SGHVS and CDR2 FNYEAQ. The CDR3 region is CASSLRPTTGELFF.

The CDR3 loop is CSASLAGEPLEQYF. The V and J genes are TRBV20-1 and TRBJ2-7; the TCRdb call, TRBD2, lacks DNA for checking. Germline CDR1 and CDR2: DFQATT and SNEGSKA (reference sequence). This CDR3 spans 14 amino acids.

The chain has TRBV25-1 and TRBJ1-1. The CDR3 has 11 amino acids. The germline V gene encodes CDR1 MGHDK and CDR2 SYGVNS. The CDR3 reads CASSVSREAFF.

The rearrangement joins TRBV4-3 to TRBJ2-6; TCRdb's D call of TRBD1 is untestable without DNA. CDR1 is LGHNA and CDR2 is YSLEER in the germline V gene. The CDR3 consists of 17 residues. The CDR3 is CASSQEGQGTGANVLTF.

The rearrangement links TRBV20-1 to TRBJ2-5; the TCRdb D gene call, TRBD1, has no DNA to confirm it. CDR1 is DFQATT, CDR2 SNEGSKA, per germline (reference sequence). The CDR3 loop spans 14 amino acids. The CDR3 region is CSARDGTPQETQYF.

The chain carries TRBV7-2 and TRBJ2-6; with no DNA, the TCRdb D assignment of TRBD1 cannot be verified. This CDR3 comprises 14 residues. CDR1 and CDR2 from the germline V gene are SGHTA and FQGNSA. The CDR3 sequence is CASSQDRGYNVLTF.

The rearrangement links TRBV12-5 to TRBJ1-1. Germline CDR1 and CDR2: LGHNT and FRNRAP. CDR3 length equals 11 residues. The CDR3 here is CASAGSTEAFF.

Frequency places this clonotype as medium-sized. The V and J genes are TRBV6-4 and TRBJ2-2. Germline-derived CDR1 and CDR2 are MRHNA and SNTAGT. The CDR3 loop spans 13 amino acids. CDR3 in amino acids: CASSSGNTGELFF.